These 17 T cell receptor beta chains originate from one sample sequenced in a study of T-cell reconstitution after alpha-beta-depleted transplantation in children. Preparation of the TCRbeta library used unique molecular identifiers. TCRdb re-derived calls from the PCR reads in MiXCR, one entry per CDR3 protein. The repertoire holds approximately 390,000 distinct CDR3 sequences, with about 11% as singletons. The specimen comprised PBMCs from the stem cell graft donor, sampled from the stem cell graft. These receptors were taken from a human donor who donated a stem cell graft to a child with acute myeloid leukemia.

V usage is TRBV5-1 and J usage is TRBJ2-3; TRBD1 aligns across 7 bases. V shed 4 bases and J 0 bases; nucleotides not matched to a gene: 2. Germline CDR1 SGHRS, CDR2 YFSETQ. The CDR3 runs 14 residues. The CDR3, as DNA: TGCGCCAGCAGCGTGGGACAGAGCACAGATACGCAGTATTTT. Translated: CASSVGQSTDTQYF.

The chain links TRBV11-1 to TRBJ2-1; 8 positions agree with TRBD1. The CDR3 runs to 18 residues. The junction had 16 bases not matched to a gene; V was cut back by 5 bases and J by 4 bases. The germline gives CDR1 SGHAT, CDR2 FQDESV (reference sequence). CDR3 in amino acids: CASSTTGQDRASYNEQFF. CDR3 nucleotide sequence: TGTGCCAGCAGCACCACCGGACAGGACAGGGCCAGTTACAATGAGCAGTTCTTC.

The CDR3 region has the DNA TGCGCCAGCAGCTTCGGACACGGTGGGTCCTACGAGCAGTACGTC. Protein sequence: CASSFGHGGSYEQYV. This rearrangement joins TRBV5-1 to TRBJ2-7; D might be TRBD1 (5 bases). CDR3 length equals 15 residues. The ends were cut back, 2 bases at V and 1 base at J, with 13 bases in the middle. Germline loops: CDR1 SGHRS, CDR2 YFSETQ.

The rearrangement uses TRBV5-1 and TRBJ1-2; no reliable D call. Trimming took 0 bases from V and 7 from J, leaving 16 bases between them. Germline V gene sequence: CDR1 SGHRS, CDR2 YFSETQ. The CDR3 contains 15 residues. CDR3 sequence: CASSLGGQVSSGYTF. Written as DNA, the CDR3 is TGCGCCAGCAGCTTGGGAGGGCAGGTGTCAAGTGGCTACACCTTC.

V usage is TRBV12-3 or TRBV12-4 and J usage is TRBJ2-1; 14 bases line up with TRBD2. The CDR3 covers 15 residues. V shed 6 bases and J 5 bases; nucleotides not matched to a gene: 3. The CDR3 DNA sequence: TGTGCCAGCAGGGCGGGACTAGCGGGGGACAATGAGCAGTTCTTC. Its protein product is CASRAGLAGDNEQFF.

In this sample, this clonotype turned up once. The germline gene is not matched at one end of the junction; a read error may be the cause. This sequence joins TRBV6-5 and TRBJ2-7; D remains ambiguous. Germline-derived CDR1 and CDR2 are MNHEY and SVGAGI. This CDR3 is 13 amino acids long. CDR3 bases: TGTGCCAGCAGTTTCTACCCCGGCTACGAGCATTACTTC. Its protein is CASSFYPGYEHYF.

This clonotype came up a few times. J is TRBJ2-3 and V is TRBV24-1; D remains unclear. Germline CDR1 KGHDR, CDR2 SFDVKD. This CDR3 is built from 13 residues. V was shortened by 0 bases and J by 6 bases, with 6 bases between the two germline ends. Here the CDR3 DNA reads TGTGCCACCAGTGATTTGCAATCTGATACGCAGTATTTT. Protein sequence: CATSDLQSDTQYF.

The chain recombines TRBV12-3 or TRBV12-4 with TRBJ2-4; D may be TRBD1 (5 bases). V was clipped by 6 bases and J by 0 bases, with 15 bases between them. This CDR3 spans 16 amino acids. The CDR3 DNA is TGTGCCAGCAGCTCAGCCCAGGGATCAGCCAAAAACATTCAGTACTTC. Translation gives CASSSAQGSAKNIQYF.

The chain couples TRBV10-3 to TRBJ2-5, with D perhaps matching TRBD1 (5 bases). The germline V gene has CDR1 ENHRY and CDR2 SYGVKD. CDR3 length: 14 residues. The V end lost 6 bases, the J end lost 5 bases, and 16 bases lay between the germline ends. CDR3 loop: CAIRDQGPHETQYF. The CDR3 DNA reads TGTGCCATCAGGGACCAGGGCCCCCACGAGACCCAGTACTTC.

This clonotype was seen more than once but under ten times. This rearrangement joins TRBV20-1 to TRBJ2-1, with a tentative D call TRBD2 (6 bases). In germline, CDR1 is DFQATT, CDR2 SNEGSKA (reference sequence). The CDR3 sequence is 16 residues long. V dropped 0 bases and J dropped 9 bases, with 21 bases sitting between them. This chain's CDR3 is CSARDLRERAGSEQFF. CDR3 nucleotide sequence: TGCAGTGCTAGAGACCTCCGCGAGCGGGCCGGTAGTGAGCAGTTCTTC.

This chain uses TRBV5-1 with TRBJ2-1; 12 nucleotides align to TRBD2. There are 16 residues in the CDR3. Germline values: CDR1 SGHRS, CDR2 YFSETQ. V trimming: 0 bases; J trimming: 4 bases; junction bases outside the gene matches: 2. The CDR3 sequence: CASSLAGTSGYNEQFF. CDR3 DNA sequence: TGCGCCAGCAGCTTGGCCGGGACTAGCGGGTACAATGAGCAGTTCTTC.

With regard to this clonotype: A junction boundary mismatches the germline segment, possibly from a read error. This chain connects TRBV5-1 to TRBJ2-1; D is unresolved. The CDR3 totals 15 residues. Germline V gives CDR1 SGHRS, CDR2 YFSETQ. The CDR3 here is CASSLDGLGYNDQFF. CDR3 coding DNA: TGCGCCAGCAGCTTGGACGGGTTAGGGTACAATGACCAGTTCTTC.

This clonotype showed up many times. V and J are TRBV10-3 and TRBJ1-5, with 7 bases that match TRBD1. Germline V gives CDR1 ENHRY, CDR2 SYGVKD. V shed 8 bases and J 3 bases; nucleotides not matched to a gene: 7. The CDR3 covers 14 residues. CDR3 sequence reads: CAISGGNNNQPQHF. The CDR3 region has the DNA TGTGCCATCTCAGGGGGTAATAACAATCAGCCCCAGCATTTT.

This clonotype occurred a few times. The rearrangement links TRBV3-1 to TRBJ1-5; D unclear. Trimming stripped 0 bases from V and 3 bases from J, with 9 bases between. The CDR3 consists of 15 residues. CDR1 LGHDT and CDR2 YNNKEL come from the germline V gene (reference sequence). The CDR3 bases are TGTGCCAGCAGCCAAGATGCGGGAAACAATCAGCCCCAGCATTTT. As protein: CASSQDAGNNQPQHF.

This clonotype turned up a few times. The CDR3, as DNA: TGCAGTGCGGAATTCACACACACCGGGGAGCTGTTTTTT. Translated, it gives CSAEFTHTGELFF. This chain joins TRBV20-1 and TRBJ2-2; D uncertain. V dropped 6 bases and J dropped 3 bases, with 11 bases sitting between them. The CDR3 runs to 13 residues. The germline V gene encodes CDR1 DFQATT and CDR2 SNEGSKA (reference sequence).

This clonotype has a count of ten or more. CDR3 residues: CASTQGTLGANVLTF. The CDR3 DNA follows: TGTGCCAGCACCCAAGGGACCCTGGGGGCCAACGTCCTGACTTTC. The chain links TRBV9 to TRBJ2-6; D may correspond to TRBD1 or TRBD2 (5 bases each). CDR3 length: 15 residues. Germline assignment: CDR1 SGDLS and CDR2 YYNGEE. The V and J ends lost 6 bases and 4 bases respectively, with 14 bases between them.

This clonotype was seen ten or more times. The CDR3 loop reads CSGGAGEVTDTQYF. The CDR3 bases are TGCAGCGGGGGAGCGGGAGAGGTCACAGATACGCAGTATTTT. The chain links TRBV29-1 to TRBJ2-3; 8 bases line up with TRBD2. J lost 2 bases, V lost 7 bases, and 8 bases had no gene match. The CDR3 runs to 14 residues. Germline loops: CDR1 SQVTM, CDR2 ANQGSEA.